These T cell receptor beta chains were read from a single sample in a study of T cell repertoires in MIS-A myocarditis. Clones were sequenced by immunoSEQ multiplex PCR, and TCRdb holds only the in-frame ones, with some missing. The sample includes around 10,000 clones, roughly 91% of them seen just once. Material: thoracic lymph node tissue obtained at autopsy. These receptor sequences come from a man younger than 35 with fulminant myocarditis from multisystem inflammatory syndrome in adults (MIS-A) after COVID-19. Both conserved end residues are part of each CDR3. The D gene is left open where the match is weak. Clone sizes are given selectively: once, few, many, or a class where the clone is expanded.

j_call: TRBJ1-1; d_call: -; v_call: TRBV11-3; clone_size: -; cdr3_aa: CASSLGVGGTGEAFF; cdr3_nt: TGTGCCAGCAGCTTAGGGGTGGGCGGGACCGGTGAAGCTTTCTTT
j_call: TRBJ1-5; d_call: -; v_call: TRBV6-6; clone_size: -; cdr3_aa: CASRSYSNQPQHF; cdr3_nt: TGTGCCAGCAGATCCTATAGCAATCAGCCCCAGCATTTT
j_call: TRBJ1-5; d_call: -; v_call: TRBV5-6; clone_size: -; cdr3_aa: CASSLNVRGEQPQHF; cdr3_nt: TGTGCCAGCAGCTTGAATGTCAGGGGTGAACAGCCCCAGCATTTT
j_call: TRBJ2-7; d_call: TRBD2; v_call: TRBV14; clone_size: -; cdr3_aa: CASSPMRLAGLYEQYF; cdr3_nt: TGTGCCAGCAGCCCGATGCGACTAGCGGGATTATACGAGCAGTACTTC
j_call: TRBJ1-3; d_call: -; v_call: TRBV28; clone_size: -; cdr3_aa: CASSLRGNTIYF; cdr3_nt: TGTGCCAGCAGCCTCCGAGGAAACACCATATATTTT
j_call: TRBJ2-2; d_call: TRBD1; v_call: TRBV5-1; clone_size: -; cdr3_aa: CASSLGQGSFGTGELFF; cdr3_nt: TGCGCCAGCAGCCTTGGACAGGGGAGTTTTGGCACCGGGGAGCTGTTTTTT
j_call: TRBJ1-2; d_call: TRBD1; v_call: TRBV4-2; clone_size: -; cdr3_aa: CASSARTGPYGYTF; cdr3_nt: TGTGCCAGCAGCGCACGGACAGGGCCCTATGGCTACACCTTC
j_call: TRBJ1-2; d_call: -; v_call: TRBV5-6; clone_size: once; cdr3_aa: CASSLALGRDYGYTF; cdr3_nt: TGTGCCAGCAGCCTGGCCTTAGGGCGCGACTATGGCTACACCTTC
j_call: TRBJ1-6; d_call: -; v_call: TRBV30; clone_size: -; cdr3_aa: CAWSAAGTVSQPLHF; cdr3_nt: TGTGCCTGGAGTGCCGCCGGGACCGTCTCGCAACCCCTCCACTTT
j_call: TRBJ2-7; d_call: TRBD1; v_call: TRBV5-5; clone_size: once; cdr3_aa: CASRRSGDRYDEQYF; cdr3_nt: TGTGCCAGCAGGCGCTCAGGGGACAGGTACGACGAGCAGTACTTC
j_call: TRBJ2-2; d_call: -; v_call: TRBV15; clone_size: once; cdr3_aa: CATREGRELFF; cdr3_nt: TGTGCCACTCGAGAGGGCCGGGAGCTGTTTTTT
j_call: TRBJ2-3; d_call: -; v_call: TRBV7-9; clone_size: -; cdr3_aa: CASTPNPVDSTDTQYF; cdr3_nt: TGTGCCAGCACCCCAAACCCGGTGGACTCCACAGATACGCAGTATTTT
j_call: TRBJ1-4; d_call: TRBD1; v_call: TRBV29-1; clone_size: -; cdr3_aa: CSVANRGAEKLFF; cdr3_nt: TGCAGCGTTGCGAACAGGGGCGCTGAAAAACTGTTTTTT
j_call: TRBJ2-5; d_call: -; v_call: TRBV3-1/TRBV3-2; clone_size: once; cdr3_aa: CASSQERVVTQETQYF; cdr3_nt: TGTGCCAGCAGCCAAGAAAGGGTGGTCACCCAAGAGACCCAGTACTTC
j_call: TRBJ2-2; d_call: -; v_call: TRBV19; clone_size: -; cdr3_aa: CASSFPGGELFF; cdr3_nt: TGTGCCAGTAGTTTCCCCGGCGGGGAGCTGTTTTTT
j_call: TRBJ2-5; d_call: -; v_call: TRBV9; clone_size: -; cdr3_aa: CASSVGAIDQETQYF; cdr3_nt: TGTGCCAGCAGCGTAGGCGCGATCGACCAAGAGACCCAGTACTTC
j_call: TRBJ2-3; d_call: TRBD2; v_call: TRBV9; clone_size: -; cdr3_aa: CASSVGSSGSTDTQYF; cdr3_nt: TGTGCCAGCAGCGTAGGGTCTAGCGGGTCCACAGATACGCAGTATTTT
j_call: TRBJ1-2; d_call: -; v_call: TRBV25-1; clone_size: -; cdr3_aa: CASSDGGSEAGGYTF; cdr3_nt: TGTGCCAGCAGTGATGGGGGATCGGAAGCAGGGGGCTACACCTTC
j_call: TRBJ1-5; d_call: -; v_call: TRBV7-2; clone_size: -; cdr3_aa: CASSLVGNQPQHF; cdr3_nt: TGTGCCAGCAGCTTAGTGGGCAATCAGCCCCAGCATTTT
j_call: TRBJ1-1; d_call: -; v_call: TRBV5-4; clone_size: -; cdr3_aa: CASLGSANTEAFF; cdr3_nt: TGTGCCAGTTTGGGCAGTGCGAACACTGAAGCTTTCTTT
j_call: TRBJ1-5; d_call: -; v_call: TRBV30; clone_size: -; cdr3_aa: CAWSLQKRAPQHF; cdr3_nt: TGTGCCTGGAGTCTCCAGAAGCGGGCACCCCAGCATTTT
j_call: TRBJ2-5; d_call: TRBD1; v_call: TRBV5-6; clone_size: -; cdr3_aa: CASSRDRVQETQYF; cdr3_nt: TGTGCCAGCAGCCGGGACAGGGTCCAAGAGACCCAGTACTTC